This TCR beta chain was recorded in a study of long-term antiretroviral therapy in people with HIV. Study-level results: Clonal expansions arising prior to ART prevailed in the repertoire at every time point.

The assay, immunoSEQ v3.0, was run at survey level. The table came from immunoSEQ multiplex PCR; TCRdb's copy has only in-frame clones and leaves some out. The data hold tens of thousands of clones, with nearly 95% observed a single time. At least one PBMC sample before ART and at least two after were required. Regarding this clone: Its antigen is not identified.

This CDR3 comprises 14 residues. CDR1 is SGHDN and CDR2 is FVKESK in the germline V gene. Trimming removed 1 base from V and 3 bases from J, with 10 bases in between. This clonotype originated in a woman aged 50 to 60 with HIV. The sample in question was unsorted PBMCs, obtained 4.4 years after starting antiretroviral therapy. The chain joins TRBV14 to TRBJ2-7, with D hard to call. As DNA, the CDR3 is TGTGCCAGCAGCCAAGGTGGCAGATTCTACGAGCAGTACTTC. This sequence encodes CASSQGGRFYEQYF.